This T cell receptor beta chain was profiled in a study of PD-L1 blockade in urothelial cancer. Study details: Male patients with bladder-origin urothelial cancer numbered about 90% of the roughly 29. It was at 3 weeks (second dose) and 6 weeks after treatment start that blood was analyzed. Blood-derived samples held a median about 130,000 T cells.

Per germline, CDR1 SEHNR and CDR2 FQNEAQ (reference sequence). The CDR3 is made up of 15 amino acids. The J segment lost 0 bases and the V segment lost 4 bases, leaving 5 bases of the junction unmatched. Produced via immunoSEQ multiplex PCR; TCRdb's table is partial and in-frame only. This table has approximately 44,000 clones, about 90% appearing once. The time point here: peripheral blood 6 weeks after treatment start. Urothelial carcinoma, locally advanced or metastatic, affected the patients. This receptor was taken from a man aged 65-85 years with urothelial cancer. The sequenced sample was PBMCs, obtained around atezolizumab (anti-PD-L1) treatment. The chain joins TRBV7-9 to TRBJ1-1; 7 nucleotides line up with TRBD1. In nucleotides, the CDR3 is TGTGCCAGCAGCTCCCAAGACAGGGTGAACACTGAAGCTTTCTTT. The encoded protein is CASSSQDRVNTEAFF.